The source of this T cell receptor beta chain is a study of quantifying T cell responses using KT2 cells. Across the study: TCR alpha and beta constant-region primers primed reverse transcription of RNA.

This clonotype was observed a handful of times. The germline gives CDR1 MNHEY, CDR2 SVGAGI. This CDR3 is 18 amino acids long. Trimming removed 2 bases from V and 7 bases from J, with 24 bases in between. The cDNA 3' end received a ligated oligonucleotide with a UMI. The first PCR ran around 4 cycles with an equimolar RC1.1 and RC1.2 beta primer mix. Each CDR3 protein gets one entry after TCRdb re-called the UMI-ligation and nested PCR reads with MiXCR. The repertoire holds 45,000 to 65,000 distinct CDR3 sequences, with 9% to 15% as singletons. The chain recombines TRBV6-5 with TRBJ1-5, with D perhaps TRBD1 (5 bases). Specimen: PBMCs spiked with cells of the T cell clone KT2. The origin of this receptor is a human donor. CDR3 nucleotides: TGTGCCAGCAGTTACCTCCGACCGGGACCGGGGAGTGGGCAGCCCCAGCATTTT. It is translated as CASSYLRPGPGSGQPQHF.